This T cell receptor beta chain was recovered during a study of identical twins. Trimming removed 4 bases from V and 4 bases from J; junction bases left unmatched: 6. CDR3 size: 14 residues. Germline assignment: CDR1 DFQATT and CDR2 SNEGSKA (reference sequence). Template switching added a universal primer binding site, and final cDNA carried unique molecular identifiers. TCRdb passed the 5' RACE reads through MiXCR, listing each CDR3 protein once. The table has fewer than 500,000 distinct CDR3 sequences, roughly 24% seen once. A word on this clonotype: The antigen is unknown.

Whole-study findings and limits: Models predicted less out-of-frame TCR alpha sharing in monozygotic twins than was found.

A further study also used this sample, focusing on T cells expressing NK-cell markers. As that report states: Among eight sequenced donors, seven carried HCMV seropositivity while one was seronegative. The CD3+CD56-NKG2C+ fraction of a few donors was likewise dominated by these clonotypes.

The sample consisted of CD4+ T cells sorted from blood. The gene calls are TRBV20-1 and TRBJ2-7; 11 positions agree with TRBD1. The source is a woman in her late teens or twenties in good health. In nucleotides, the CDR3 is TGCAGTGCTAAGGGGACAGGGGGAACTTACGAGCAGTACTTC. Its translation is CSAKGTGGTYEQYF.